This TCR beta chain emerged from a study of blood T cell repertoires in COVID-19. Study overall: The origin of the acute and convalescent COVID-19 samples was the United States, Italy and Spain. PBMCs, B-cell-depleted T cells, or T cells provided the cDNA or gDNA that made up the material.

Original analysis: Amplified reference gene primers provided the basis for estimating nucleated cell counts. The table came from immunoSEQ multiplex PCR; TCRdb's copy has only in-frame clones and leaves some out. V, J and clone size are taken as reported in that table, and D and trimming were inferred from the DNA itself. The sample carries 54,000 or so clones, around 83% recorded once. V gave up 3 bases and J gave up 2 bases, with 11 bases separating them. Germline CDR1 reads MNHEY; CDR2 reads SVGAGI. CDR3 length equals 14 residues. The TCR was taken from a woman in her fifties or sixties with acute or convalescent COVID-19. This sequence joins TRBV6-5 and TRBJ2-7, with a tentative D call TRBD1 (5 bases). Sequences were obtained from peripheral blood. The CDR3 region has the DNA TGTGCCAGCAGTTATTCGACGGACACCTACGAGCAGTACTTC. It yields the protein CASSYSTDTYEQYF.